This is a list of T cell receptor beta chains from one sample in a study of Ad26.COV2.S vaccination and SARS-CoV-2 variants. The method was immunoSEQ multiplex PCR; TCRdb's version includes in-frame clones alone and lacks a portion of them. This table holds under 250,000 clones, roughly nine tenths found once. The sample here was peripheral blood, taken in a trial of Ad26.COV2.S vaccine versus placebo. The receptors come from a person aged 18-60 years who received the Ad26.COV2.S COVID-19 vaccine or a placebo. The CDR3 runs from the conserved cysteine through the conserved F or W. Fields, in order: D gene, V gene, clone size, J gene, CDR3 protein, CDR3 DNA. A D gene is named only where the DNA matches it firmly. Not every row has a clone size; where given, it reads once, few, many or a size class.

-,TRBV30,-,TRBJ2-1,CAWSDDYGQFF,TGTGCCTGGAGCGACGATTACGGGCAGTTCTTC
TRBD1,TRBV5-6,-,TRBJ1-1,CASSRGTANTEAFF,TGTGCCAGCAGCCGTGGGACAGCGAACACTGAAGCTTTCTTT
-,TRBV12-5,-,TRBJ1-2,CASGLKVVGAQFLYGYTF,TGTGCTAGTGGTTTGAAGGTCGTGGGGGCTCAATTCCTCTATGGCTACACCTTC
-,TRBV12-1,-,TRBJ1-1,CASSFNAGGNTEAFF,TGTGCCAGCAGCTTTAACGCGGGGGGGAACACTGAAGCTTTCTTT
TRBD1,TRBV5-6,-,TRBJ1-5,CASSSAGTGNQPQHF,TGTGCCAGCAGCTCTGCGGGGACAGGGAATCAGCCCCAGCATTTT
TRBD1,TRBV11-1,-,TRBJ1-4,CASSLMGQGAEKLFF,TGTGCCAGCAGCTTAATGGGACAGGGAGCTGAAAAACTGTTTTTT
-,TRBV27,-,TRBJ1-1,CASSIGGNTEAFF,TGTGCCAGCAGCATCGGGGGGAACACTGAAGCTTTCTTT
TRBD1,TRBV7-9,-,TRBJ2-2,CASSPQGANTGELFF,TGTGCCAGCAGCCCCCAGGGGGCGAACACCGGGGAGCTGTTTTTT
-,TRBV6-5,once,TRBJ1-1,CASRLSGQTNTEAFF,TGTGCCAGCAGGCTTTCCGGACAGACTAACACTGAAGCTTTCTTT
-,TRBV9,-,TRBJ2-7,CASSTHGSSYEQYF,TGTGCCAGCAGCACGCACGGGAGCTCCTACGAGCAGTACTTC
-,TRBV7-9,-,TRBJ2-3,CASRVFPGRVTPDTQYF,TGTGCCAGCAGGGTATTCCCGGGACGAGTCACCCCAGATACGCAGTATTTT
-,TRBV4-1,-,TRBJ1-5,CASSQGRGINSNQPQHF,TGCGCCAGCAGCCAAGGTCGTGGGATTAATAGCAATCAGCCCCAGCATTTT
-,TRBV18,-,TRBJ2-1,CASSRQSSYNEQFF,TGTGCCAGCTCACGACAGAGCTCCTACAATGAGCAGTTCTTC
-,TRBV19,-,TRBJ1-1,CASSILNTEAFF,TGTGCCAGTAGTATACTGAACACTGAAGCTTTCTTT
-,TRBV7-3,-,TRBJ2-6,CASCIRTGANVLTF,TGTGCCAGCTGCATACGAACGGGGGCCAACGTCCTGACTTTC
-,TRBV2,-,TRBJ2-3,CASLLSTDTQYF,TGTGCCAGCCTGCTTAGCACAGATACGCAGTATTTT
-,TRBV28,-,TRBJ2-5,CASSLQGETQYF,TGTGCCAGCAGTCTACAGGGTGAGACCCAGTACTTC
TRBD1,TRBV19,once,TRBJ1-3,CASSIELYRGRSGNTIYF,TGTGCCAGTAGTATAGAGTTGTACAGGGGCCGCTCTGGAAACACCATATATTTT
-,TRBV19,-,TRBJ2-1,CASSNHLGRGGNEQFF,TGTGCCAGTAGTAATCACCTTGGCAGGGGGGGCAATGAGCAGTTCTTC
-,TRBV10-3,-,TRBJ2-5,CAISAGNQETQYF,TGTGCCATCAGTGCGGGGAACCAAGAGACCCAGTACTTC
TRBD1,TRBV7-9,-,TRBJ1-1,CASSSDRGVGTEAFF,TGTGCCAGCAGCTCAGACAGGGGGGTGGGCACTGAAGCTTTCTTT
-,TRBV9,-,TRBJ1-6,CASSEGGSSPLHF,TGTGCCAGCAGCGAAGGGGGTTCTTCACCCCTCCACTTT
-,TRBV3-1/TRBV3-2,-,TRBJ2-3,CASSTQSTDTQYF,TGTGCCAGCAGCACCCAAAGCACAGATACGCAGTATTTT
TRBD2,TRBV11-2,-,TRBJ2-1,CASKRPLAGGDGEQFF,TGTGCCAGCAAACGGCCGCTAGCGGGAGGTGACGGTGAGCAGTTCTTC
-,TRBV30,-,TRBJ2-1,CAWSVRGNEQFF,TGTGCCTGGAGTGTACGGGGGAATGAGCAGTTCTTC
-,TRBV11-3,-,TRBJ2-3,CASSPGSGDKDTQYF,TGTGCCAGCAGCCCTGGTTCTGGGGACAAAGATACGCAGTATTTT
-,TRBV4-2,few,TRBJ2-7,CASSQGTGAFYEQYF,TGTGCCAGCAGCCAAGGGACTGGGGCGTTCTACGAGCAGTACTTC
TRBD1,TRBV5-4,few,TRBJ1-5,CARGQGINQPQHF,TGTGCCAGGGGACAGGGGATCAATCAGCCCCAGCATTTT
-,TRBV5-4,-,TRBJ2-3,CASSWDRYTDTQYF,TGTGCCAGCAGCTGGGACCGGTACACAGATACGCAGTATTTT
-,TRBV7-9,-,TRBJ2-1,CASSLQPYNEQFF,TGTGCCAGCAGCTTACAGCCGTACAATGAGCAGTTCTTC
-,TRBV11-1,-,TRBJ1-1,CASSLAADEAFF,TGTGCCAGCAGCTTAGCTGCAGACGAAGCTTTCTTT
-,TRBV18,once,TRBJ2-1,CASSPSAGTYNEQFF,TGTGCCAGCTCGCCGTCGGCAGGTACCTACAATGAGCAGTTCTTC
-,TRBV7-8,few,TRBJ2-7,CASSLVGGGYEQYF,TGTGCCAGCAGCTTAGTGGGGGGCGGCTACGAGCAGTACTTC
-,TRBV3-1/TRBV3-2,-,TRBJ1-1,CASSPQGITEAFF,TGTGCCAGCAGCCCCCAGGGAATCACTGAAGCTTTCTTT
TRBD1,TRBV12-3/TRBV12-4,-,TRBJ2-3,CASGDRRKDTQYF,TGTGCCAGCGGGGACAGGAGGAAAGATACGCAGTATTTT
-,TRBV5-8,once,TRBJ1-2,CASSSWTAGGYTF,TGTGCCAGCAGCTCCTGGACAGCGGGAGGCTACACCTTC
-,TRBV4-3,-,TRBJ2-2,CASSHASGELFF,TGCGCCAGCAGCCATGCCAGCGGGGAGCTGTTTTTT
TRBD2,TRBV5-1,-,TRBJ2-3,CASSLQLAGGTDTQYF,TGCGCCAGCAGCCTGCAACTAGCGGGCGGCACAGATACGCAGTATTTT
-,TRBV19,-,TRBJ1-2,CASSKGRTYGYTF,TGTGCCAGTAGTAAGGGCCGGACCTATGGCTACACCTTC
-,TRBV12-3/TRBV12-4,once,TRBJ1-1,CASRVDSFEAFF,TGTGCCAGCAGGGTTGACAGTTTTGAAGCTTTCTTT
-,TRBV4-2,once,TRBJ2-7,CASSQDTTYEQYF,TGTGCCAGCAGCCAAGATACGACTTACGAGCAGTACTTC
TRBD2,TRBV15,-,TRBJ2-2,CATSKGGLAGTYGGELFF,TGTGCCACCAGCAAAGGGGGGCTAGCGGGAACATATGGCGGGGAGCTGTTTTTT
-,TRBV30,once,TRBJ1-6,CALRTDSPLHF,TGTGCCTTGAGGACGGACTCACCCCTCCACTTT
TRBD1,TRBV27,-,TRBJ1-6,CASSVTGDSPLHF,TGTGCCAGCAGTGTAACAGGGGATTCACCCCTCCACTTT
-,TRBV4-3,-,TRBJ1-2,CASSQDTALNGYTF,TGCGCCAGCAGCCAAGATACGGCGCTGAATGGCTACACCTTC
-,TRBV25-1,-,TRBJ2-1,CASSEMSNEQFF,TGTGCCAGCAGTGAAATGTCTAATGAGCAGTTCTTC
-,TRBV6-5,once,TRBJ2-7,CASTGAAYEQYF,TGTGCCAGCACGGGGGCGGCCTACGAGCAGTACTTC
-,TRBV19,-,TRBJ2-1,CASSIRGGNEQFF,TGTGCCAGTAGTATAAGGGGAGGCAATGAGCAGTTCTTC
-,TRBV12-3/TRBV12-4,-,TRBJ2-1,CASSFRVRGEQFF,TGTGCCAGCAGTTTTAGAGTGAGGGGTGAGCAGTTCTTC
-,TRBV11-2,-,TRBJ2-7,CASSRTGPYEQYF,TGTGCCAGCAGCCGTACAGGGCCCTACGAGCAGTACTTC
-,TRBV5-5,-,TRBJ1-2,CASRARGDRSGEGYTF,TGTGCCAGCAGGGCTCGGGGCGATCGGAGTGGGGAAGGCTACACCTTC
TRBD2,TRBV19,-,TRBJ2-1,CASSMVAGAGYNEQFF,TGTGCCAGTAGTATGGTAGCGGGAGCTGGCTACAATGAGCAGTTCTTC
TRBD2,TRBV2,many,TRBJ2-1,CASRASGGAYNEQFF,TGTGCCAGCAGGGCTAGCGGGGGGGCTTACAATGAGCAGTTCTTC
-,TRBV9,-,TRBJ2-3,CASSVQSWGRSTDTQYF,TGTGCCAGCAGCGTACAGTCCTGGGGAAGGAGCACAGATACGCAGTATTTT
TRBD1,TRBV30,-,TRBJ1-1,CAWSPWTGADTEAFF,TGTGCCTGGAGTCCATGGACAGGGGCGGACACTGAAGCTTTCTTT
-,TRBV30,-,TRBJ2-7,CAWSPATYEQYF,TGTGCCTGGAGCCCAGCTACCTACGAGCAGTACTTC
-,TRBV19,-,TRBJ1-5,CASSPGLNQPQHF,TGTGCCAGTAGCCCGGGGCTGAATCAGCCCCAGCATTTT